This T cell receptor (beta chain) originates from a study of T cells after yellow fever vaccination. General observations from the study: The booster response re-showed most primary clones: around 96% CD4, almost 90% CD8. Secondary responses were weaker yet peaked faster, day 5 versus 15.

The V and J ends lost 0 bases and 7 bases respectively, with 7 bases between them. This CDR3 is built from 12 residues. Germline CDR1 reads LGHNA; CDR2 reads YNFKEQ. Concerning this clonotype: Its antigen remains unknown.

Each CDR3 protein gets one entry after TCRdb re-called the 5' RACE reads with MiXCR. Of 500,000 to 650,000 distinct CDR3 sequences listed, 9% to 15% are singletons. This chain uses TRBV4-2 with TRBJ2-7; D might be TRBD1 (6 bases). This TCR was sampled from a man aged 25 to 45 who received the YFV17D yellow fever vaccine. The sample was PBMCs, taken on the day of the yellow fever booster vaccination. CDR3 nucleotides: TGTGCCAGCAGCCAAGATCAGGGGGAGCAGTACTTC. As protein: CASSQDQGEQYF.